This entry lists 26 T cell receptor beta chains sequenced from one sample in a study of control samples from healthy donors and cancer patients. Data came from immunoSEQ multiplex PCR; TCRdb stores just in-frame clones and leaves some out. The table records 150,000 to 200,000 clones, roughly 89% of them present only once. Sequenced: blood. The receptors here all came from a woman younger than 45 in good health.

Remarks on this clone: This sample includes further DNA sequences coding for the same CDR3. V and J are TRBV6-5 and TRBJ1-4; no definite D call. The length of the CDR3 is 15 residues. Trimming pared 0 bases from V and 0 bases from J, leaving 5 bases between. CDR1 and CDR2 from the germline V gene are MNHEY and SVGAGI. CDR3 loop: CASSYSGATNEKLFF. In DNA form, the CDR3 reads TGTGCCAGCAGTTACTCCGGGGCAACTAATGAAAAACTGTTTTTT.

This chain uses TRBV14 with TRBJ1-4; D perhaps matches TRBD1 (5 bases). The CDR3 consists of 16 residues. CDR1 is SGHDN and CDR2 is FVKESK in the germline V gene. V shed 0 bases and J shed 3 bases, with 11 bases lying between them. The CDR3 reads CASSQEIGEANEKLFF. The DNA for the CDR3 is TGTGCCAGCAGCCAAGAGATAGGGGAAGCTAATGAAAAACTGTTTTTT.

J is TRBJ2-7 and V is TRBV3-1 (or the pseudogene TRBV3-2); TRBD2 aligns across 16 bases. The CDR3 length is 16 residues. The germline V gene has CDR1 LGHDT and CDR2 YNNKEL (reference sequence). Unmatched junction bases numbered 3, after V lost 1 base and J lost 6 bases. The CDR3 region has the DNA TGTGCCAGCAGCCAAGGGGGACTAGCGGGAGGGCCCGAGCAGTACTTC. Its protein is CASSQGGLAGGPEQYF.

The CDR3 loop reads CASTQGPTSGANVLTF. CDR3 nucleotide sequence: TGTGCCAGCACCCAGGGCCCCACCTCTGGGGCCAACGTCCTGACTTTC. This chain joins TRBV28 and TRBJ2-6; the D gene is possibly TRBD1 (5 bases). Trimming took 7 bases from V and 0 from J, leaving 13 bases between them. From germline, CDR1 is MDHEN and CDR2 SYDVKM. The CDR3 has 16 residues.

CDR3 in amino acids: CASTRLAGPTDTQYF. The CDR3 nucleotides read TGTGCCAGTACCCGACTAGCGGGTCCCACAGATACGCAGTATTTT. The gene calls are TRBV19 and TRBJ2-3; 10 bases fit TRBD2. Trimming cost V 7 bases and J 2 bases; bases outside gene matches: 6. Germline values: CDR1 LNHDA, CDR2 SQIVND (reference sequence). This CDR3 is built from 15 residues.

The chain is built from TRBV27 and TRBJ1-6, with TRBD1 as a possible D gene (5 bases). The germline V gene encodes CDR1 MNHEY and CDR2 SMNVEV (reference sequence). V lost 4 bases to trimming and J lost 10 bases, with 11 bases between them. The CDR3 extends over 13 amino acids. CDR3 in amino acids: CASSSGRGSPLHF. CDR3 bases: TGTGCCAGCAGTTCCGGGCGGGGGTCACCCCTCCACTTT.

CDR3: CASSASGSTDIQYF. The CDR3 region has the DNA TGTGCCAGCAGCGCTAGCGGGAGTACGGACATTCAGTACTTC. The V and J genes are TRBV7-9 and TRBJ2-4; 10 bases fit TRBD2. The CDR3 loop spans 14 amino acids. V shed 5 bases, J shed 8 bases, and the junction held 6 bases outside the gene matches. The germline CDR1 and CDR2 sequences are SEHNR and FQNEAQ (reference sequence).

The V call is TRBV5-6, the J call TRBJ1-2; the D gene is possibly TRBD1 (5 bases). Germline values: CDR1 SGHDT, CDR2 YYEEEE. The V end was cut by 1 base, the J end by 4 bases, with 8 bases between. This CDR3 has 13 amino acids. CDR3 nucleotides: TGTGCCAGCAGCTTGAGGGGTGCCTATGGCTACACCTTC. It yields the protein CASSLRGAYGYTF.

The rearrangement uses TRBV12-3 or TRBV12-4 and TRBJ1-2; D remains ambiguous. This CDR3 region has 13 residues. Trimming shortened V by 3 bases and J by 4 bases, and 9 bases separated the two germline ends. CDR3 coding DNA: TGTGCCAGCAGTTTCAGCCACGTCTATGGCTACACCTTC. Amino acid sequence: CASSFSHVYGYTF.

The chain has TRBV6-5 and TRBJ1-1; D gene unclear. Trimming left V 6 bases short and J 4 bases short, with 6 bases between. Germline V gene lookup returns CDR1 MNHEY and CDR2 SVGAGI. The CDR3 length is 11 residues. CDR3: CASRGGTEAFF. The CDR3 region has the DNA TGTGCCAGCAGGGGTGGCACTGAAGCTTTCTTT.

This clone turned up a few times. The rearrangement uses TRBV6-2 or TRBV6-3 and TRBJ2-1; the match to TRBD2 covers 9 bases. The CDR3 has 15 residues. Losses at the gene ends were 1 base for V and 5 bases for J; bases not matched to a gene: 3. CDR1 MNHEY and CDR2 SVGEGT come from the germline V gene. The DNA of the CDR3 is TGTGCCAGCAGTTACTTCCAGCGGGAGGACAATGAGCAGTTCTTC. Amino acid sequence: CASSYFQREDNEQFF.

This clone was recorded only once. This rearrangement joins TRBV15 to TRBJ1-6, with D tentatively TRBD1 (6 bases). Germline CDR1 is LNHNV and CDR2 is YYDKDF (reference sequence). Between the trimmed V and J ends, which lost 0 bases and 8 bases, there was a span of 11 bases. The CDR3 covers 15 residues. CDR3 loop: CATSRDRAGDSPLHF. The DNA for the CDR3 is TGTGCCACCAGCAGAGATCGGGCAGGGGATTCACCCCTCCACTTT.

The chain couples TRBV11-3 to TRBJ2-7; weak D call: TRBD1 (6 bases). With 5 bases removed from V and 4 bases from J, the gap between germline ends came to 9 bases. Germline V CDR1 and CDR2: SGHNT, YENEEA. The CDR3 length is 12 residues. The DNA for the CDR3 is TGTGCCAGCAGCAACAGGGAGTACGAGCAGTACTTC. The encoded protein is CASSNREYEQYF.

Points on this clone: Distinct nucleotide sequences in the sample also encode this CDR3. The CDR3 loop reads CASSLGTSGTDTQYF. The CDR3 nucleotides read TGTGCCAGCAGCTTAGGGACTAGCGGCACAGATACGCAGTATTTT. The chain recombines TRBV11-3 with TRBJ2-3; 9 positions agree with TRBD2. V shed 1 base and J 1 base; nucleotides not matched to a gene: 0. The germline V gene has CDR1 SGHNT and CDR2 YENEEA. The CDR3 covers 15 residues.

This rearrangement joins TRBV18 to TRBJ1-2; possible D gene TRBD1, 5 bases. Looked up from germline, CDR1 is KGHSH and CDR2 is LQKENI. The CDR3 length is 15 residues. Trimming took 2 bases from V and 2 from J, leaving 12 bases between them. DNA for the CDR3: TGTGCCAGCTCACCAGAGGCAGGGTCGAACTATGGCTACACCTTC. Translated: CASSPEAGSNYGYTF.

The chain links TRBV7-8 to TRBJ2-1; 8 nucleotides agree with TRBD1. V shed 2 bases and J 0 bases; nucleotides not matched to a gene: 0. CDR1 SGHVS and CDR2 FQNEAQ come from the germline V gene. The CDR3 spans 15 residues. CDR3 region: CASSLTGGSYNEQFF. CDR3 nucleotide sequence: TGTGCCAGCAGCTTAACAGGGGGCTCCTACAATGAGCAGTTCTTC.

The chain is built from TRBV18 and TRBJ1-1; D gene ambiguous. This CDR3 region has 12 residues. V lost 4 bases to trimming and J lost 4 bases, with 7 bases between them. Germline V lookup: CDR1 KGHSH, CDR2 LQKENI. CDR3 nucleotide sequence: TGTGCCAGCTCACGGTGGGCCACTGAAGCTTTCTTT. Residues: CASSRWATEAFF.

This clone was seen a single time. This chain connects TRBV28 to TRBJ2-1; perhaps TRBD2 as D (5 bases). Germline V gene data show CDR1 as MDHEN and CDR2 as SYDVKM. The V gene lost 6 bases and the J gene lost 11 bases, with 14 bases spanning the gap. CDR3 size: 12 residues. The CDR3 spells CASRTLASQQFF. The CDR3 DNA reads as TGTGCCAGCAGGACCCTAGCATCTCAGCAGTTCTTC.

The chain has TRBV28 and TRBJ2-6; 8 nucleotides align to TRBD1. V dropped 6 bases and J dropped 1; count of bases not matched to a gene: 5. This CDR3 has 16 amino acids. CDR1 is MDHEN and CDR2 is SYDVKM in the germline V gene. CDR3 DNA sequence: TGTGCCAGCAGGGGACAGGACAGGTCTGGGGCCAACGTCCTGACTTTC. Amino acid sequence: CASRGQDRSGANVLTF.

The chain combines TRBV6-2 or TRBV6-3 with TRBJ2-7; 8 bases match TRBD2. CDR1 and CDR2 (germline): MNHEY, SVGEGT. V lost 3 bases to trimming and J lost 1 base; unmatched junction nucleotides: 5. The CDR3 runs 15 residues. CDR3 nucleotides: TGTGCCAGCAGTTATAGGGTAGCGGGATCCTACGAGCAGTACTTC. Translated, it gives CASSYRVAGSYEQYF.

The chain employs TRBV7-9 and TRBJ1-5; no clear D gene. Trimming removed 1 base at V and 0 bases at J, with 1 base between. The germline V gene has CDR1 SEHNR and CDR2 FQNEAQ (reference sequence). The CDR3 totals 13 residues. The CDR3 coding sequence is TGTGCCAGCAGCTTAGTTAGCAATCAGCCCCAGCATTTT. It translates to CASSLVSNQPQHF.

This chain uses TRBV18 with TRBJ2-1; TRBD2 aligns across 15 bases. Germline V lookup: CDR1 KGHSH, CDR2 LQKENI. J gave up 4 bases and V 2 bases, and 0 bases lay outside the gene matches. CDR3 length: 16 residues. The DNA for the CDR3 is TGTGCCAGCTCACCAGGACTAGCGGGGGGGTACAATGAGCAGTTCTTC. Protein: CASSPGLAGGYNEQFF.

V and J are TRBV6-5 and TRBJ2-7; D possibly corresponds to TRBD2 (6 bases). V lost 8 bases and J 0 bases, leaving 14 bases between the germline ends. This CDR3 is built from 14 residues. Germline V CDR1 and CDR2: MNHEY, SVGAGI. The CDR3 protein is CASDGGASSYEQYF. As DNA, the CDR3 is TGTGCCAGCGACGGGGGTGCGAGCTCCTACGAGCAGTACTTC.

The CDR3 here is CASSRPARVDYGYTF. The CDR3 DNA reads TGCGCCAGCAGCCGCCCCGCCAGGGTCGACTATGGCTACACCTTC. The chain uses TRBV4-1 and TRBJ1-2, with D maybe TRBD1 (5 bases). The CDR3 spans 15 residues. V was trimmed by 4 bases and J by 3 bases, leaving 15 bases between them. The germline V gene has CDR1 MGHRA and CDR2 YSYEKL.

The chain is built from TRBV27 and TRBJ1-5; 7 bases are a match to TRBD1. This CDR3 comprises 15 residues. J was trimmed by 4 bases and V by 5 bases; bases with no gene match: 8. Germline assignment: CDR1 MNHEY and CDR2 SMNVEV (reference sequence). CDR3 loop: CASSARQGGNQPQHF. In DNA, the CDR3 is TGTGCCAGCAGTGCCCGACAGGGCGGAAATCAGCCCCAGCATTTT.

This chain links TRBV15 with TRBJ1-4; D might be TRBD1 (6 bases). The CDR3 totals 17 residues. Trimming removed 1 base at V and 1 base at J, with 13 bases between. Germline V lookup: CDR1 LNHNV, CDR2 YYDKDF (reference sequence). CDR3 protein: CATSRGRRQETNEKLFF. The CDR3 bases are TGTGCCACCAGCAGAGGCCGTAGACAGGAAACTAATGAAAAACTGTTTTTT.